The rows below give T cell receptor beta chains drawn from one sample of a study of shared clonotypes between healthy human individuals. Sequencing was performed with immunoSEQ multiplex PCR; in TCRdb, only in-frame clones are kept and a portion is missing. Of over a million clones listed, 78% are singletons. Sequencing was carried out using memory CD4+ T cells from PBMCs. These receptors were collected from a man between 18 and 35 years old in good health. Some clones in this sample may be carry-over from other donors' samples. The CDR3 runs from the conserved cysteine through the conserved F or W. The D gene is left open where the match is weak. A row's size may be missing; if present it is once, few, many or a size class.

>TRBV5-4|TRBJ2-3|-|-
CASSKRDRTDTQYF
TGTGCCAGCAGTAAAAGGGACCGCACAGATACGCAGTATTTT
>TRBV28|TRBJ1-2|-|-
CASSSQRGSTNYGYTF
TGTGCCAGCAGCAGTCAACGGGGATCCACTAACTATGGCTACACCTTC
>TRBV5-6|TRBJ2-1|-|-
CASSVGDGRQFF
TGTGCCAGCAGCGTGGGGGACGGAAGGCAGTTCTTC
>TRBV28|TRBJ2-5|TRBD2|-
CASSSQPYVSGKQETQYF
TGTGCCAGCAGTTCCCAACCGTATGTCAGCGGGAAGCAAGAGACCCAGTACTTC
>TRBV18|TRBJ2-5|TRBD1|-
CASSPGAGGETQYF
TGTGCCAGCTCACCAGGGGCAGGGGGAGAGACCCAGTACTTC
>TRBV7-3|TRBJ2-6|-|-
CASTRDPSGANVLTF
TGTGCCAGCACCAGAGACCCTTCTGGGGCCAACGTCCTGACTTTC
>TRBV29-1|TRBJ1-2|-|-
CSVGTVPRANYGYTF
TGCAGCGTTGGGACAGTCCCTCGAGCTAACTATGGCTACACCTTC
>TRBV4-3|TRBJ2-3|TRBD2|-
CASSQGTSGRGPSTDTQYF
TGCGCCAGCAGCCAAGGGACTAGCGGGAGGGGGCCTAGCACAGATACGCAGTATTTT
>TRBV6-5|TRBJ2-7|-|-
CASKRPGSYEQYF
TGTGCCAGCAAACGGCCAGGTTCCTACGAGCAGTACTTC
>TRBV30|TRBJ1-1|TRBD1|-
CAWRGTARAFF
TGTGCCTGGAGGGGGACAGCCCGGGCTTTCTTT
>TRBV18|TRBJ2-7|TRBD2|-
CASSRMTSGSLGYEQYF
TGTGCCAGCTCCCGAATGACTAGCGGGAGTCTTGGCTACGAGCAGTACTTC
>TRBV29-1|TRBJ1-3|TRBD1|-
CSVGFSRTGADTIYF
TGCAGCGTTGGCTTTAGCCGGACAGGGGCAGACACCATATATTTT
>TRBV15|TRBJ1-6|TRBD1|-
CATRWDSHSPLHF
TGTGCCACCAGATGGGACAGCCATTCACCCCTCCACTTT
>TRBV11-1|TRBJ1-4|-|-
CAVRGRNNEKLFF
TGTGCCGTCCGAGGCAGAAATAATGAAAAACTGTTTTTT
>TRBV6-6|TRBJ2-7|TRBD1|-
CASSYDRGYEQYF
TGTGCCAGCAGTTACGACAGGGGGTACGAGCAGTACTTC
>TRBV5-6|TRBJ2-2|TRBD1|once
CASSAGGGELFF
TGTGCCAGCAGCGCAGGGGGCGGGGAGCTGTTTTTT
>TRBV19|TRBJ1-3|-|once
CASSTGDLSGNTIYF
TGTGCCAGTAGTACGGGGGATTTATCTGGAAACACCATATATTTT
>TRBV13|TRBJ1-2|-|-
CASSSMIQGVGYGYTF
TGTGCCAGCAGCTCCATGATACAGGGAGTAGGCTATGGCTACACCTTC
>TRBV28|TRBJ1-5|TRBD1|-
CASSRRTGGKHF
TGTGCCAGCAGTCGGCGGACAGGGGGCAAGCATTTT
>TRBV11-2|TRBJ2-4|TRBD1|-
CASSLPWDRGPIQYF
TGTGCCAGCAGCTTACCCTGGGACAGGGGACCCATTCAGTACTTC
>TRBV6-6|TRBJ2-7|-|-
CASSYSVSNQIGQYF
TGTGCCAGCAGTTACTCCGTCAGCAACCAAATTGGGCAGTACTTC
>TRBV14|TRBJ2-7|-|-
CASSQGRPTRTYEQYF
TGTGCCAGCAGCCAAGGGAGGCCGACTAGAACCTACGAGCAGTACTTC
>TRBV28|TRBJ2-7|-|-
CASSLLDEQYF
TGTGCCAGCAGTTTATTAGACGAGCAGTACTTC
>TRBV9|TRBJ2-5|TRBD1|-
CASSDPTGTRAQYF
TGTGCCAGCAGCGATCCGACAGGGACGAGGGCCCAGTACTTC
>TRBV5-7|TRBJ2-7|TRBD2|-
CASRAGLAEYEQYF
TGTGCCAGCAGAGCGGGACTAGCGGAATACGAGCAGTACTTC
>TRBV30|TRBJ2-6|-|-
CAWDLGRSGANVLTF
TGTGCCTGGGATCTGGGTCGCTCTGGGGCCAACGTCCTGACTTTC
>TRBV2|TRBJ2-7|-|-
CASSGITPGEQYF
TGTGCCAGCAGTGGGATAACCCCGGGCGAGCAGTACTTC
>TRBV9|TRBJ1-4|-|-
CASSAPGTSTSGEKLFF
TGTGCCAGCAGCGCTCCCGGGACATCAACATCGGGGGAAAAACTGTTTTTT
>TRBV28|TRBJ1-1|-|-
CASSLWGGVAGKAFF
TGTGCCAGCAGTTTATGGGGGGGAGTGGCAGGGAAAGCTTTCTTT
>TRBV5-4|TRBJ1-2|-|-
CASTHPGAGSSDDYGYTF
TGTGCCAGCACCCACCCGGGGGCAGGGTCTTCAGATGACTATGGCTACACCTTC
>TRBV11-2|TRBJ2-2|-|-
CASSPAGQNTGELFF
TGTGCCAGCAGCCCAGCGGGACAGAACACCGGGGAGCTGTTTTTT
>TRBV5-6|TRBJ1-1|-|once
CASSLEQTNTEAFF
TGTGCCAGCAGCTTGGAGCAGACGAACACTGAAGCTTTCTTT
>TRBV5-4|TRBJ2-3|-|-
CASSSYVGTGDTQYF
TGTGCCAGCAGCTCATATGTGGGTACTGGCGATACGCAGTATTTT
>TRBV6-5|TRBJ2-1|-|-
CASSSQGLEQFF
TGTGCCAGCAGCTCACAGGGACTTGAGCAGTTCTTC
>TRBV12-1|TRBJ2-7|-|-
CASSSTLAARSYEQYF
TGTGCCAGCAGCTCAACCCTAGCGGCTCGCTCCTACGAGCAGTACTTC
>TRBV28|TRBJ1-2|-|once
CASSSRSYGYTF
TGTGCCAGCAGTTCCAGATCTTATGGCTACACCTTC
>TRBV18|TRBJ2-5|-|-
CASSPVGGSQETQYF
TGTGCCAGCTCACCAGTCGGGGGATCCCAAGAGACCCAGTACTTC
>TRBV5-1|TRBJ2-3|TRBD1|-
CASSFSGGSTDTQYF
TGCGCCAGCAGCTTTTCAGGGGGAAGTACAGATACGCAGTATTTT
>TRBV18|TRBJ2-5|TRBD2|-
CASSHGLAGGETQYF
TGTGCCAGCTCACACGGACTAGCGGGAGGAGAGACCCAGTACTTC
>TRBV4-3|TRBJ2-6|-|few
CASSQEMSSGANVLTF
TGCGCCAGCAGCCAAGAAATGAGCTCTGGGGCCAACGTCCTGACTTTC
>TRBV28|TRBJ1-2|-|-
CASKPTNYGYTF
TGTGCCAGCAAGCCTACTAACTATGGCTACACCTTC
>TRBV4-1|TRBJ2-1|TRBD2|-
CASSQDRREAYNEQFF
TGCGCCAGCAGCCAAGACAGGCGGGAGGCCTACAATGAGCAGTTCTTC
>TRBV27|TRBJ2-5|-|many
CASSFGRTQYF
TGTGCCAGCAGTTTTGGGCGGACCCAGTACTTC
>TRBV28|TRBJ2-1|-|-
CASKGGGATHNEQFF
TGTGCCAGCAAAGGGGGGGGTGCAACCCACAATGAGCAGTTCTTC
>TRBV6-5|TRBJ2-1|TRBD2|-
CASSNPGLAPGVKFF
TGTGCCAGCAGTAATCCGGGACTAGCGCCGGGGGTAAAGTTCTTC
>TRBV9|TRBJ2-5|-|-
CASSVQQGETQYF
TGTGCCAGCAGCGTTCAACAGGGAGAGACCCAGTACTTC
>TRBV7-8|TRBJ2-4|-|-
CASSLPSRLAKNIQYF
TGTGCCAGCAGCTTACCGAGCCGGCTAGCCAAAAACATTCAGTACTTC
>TRBV5-1|TRBJ2-7|TRBD2|once
CASSRWTSGRSYEQYF
TGCGCCAGCAGCCGATGGACTAGCGGGAGATCCTACGAGCAGTACTTC